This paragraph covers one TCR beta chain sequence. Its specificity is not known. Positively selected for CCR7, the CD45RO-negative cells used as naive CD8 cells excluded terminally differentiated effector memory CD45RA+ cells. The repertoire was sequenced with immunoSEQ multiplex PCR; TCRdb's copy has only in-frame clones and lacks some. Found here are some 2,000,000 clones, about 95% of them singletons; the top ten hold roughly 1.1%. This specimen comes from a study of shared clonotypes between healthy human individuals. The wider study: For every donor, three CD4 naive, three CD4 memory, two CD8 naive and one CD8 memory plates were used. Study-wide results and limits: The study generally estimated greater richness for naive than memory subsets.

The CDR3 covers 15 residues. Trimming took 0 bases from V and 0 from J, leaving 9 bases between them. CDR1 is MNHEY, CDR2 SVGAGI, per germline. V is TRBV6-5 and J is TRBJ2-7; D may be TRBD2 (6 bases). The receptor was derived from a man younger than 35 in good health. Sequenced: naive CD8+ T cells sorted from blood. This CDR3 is CASSYSASDSYEQYF. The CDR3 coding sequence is TGTGCCAGCAGTTACTCGGCTAGCGACTCCTACGAGCAGTACTTC.